The clone carrying this TCR beta chain was seen only a few times. This CDR3 region has 17 residues. Looked up from germline, CDR1 is SGHRS and CDR2 is YFSETQ. Trimming left V 2 bases short and J 1 base short, with 18 bases between. This sample is part of a study of identifying expanded T cells in peripheral blood. Collection occurred without any documented infections or immune events in donors. Produced via immunoSEQ multiplex PCR; TCRdb's table is partial and in-frame only. The sample records tens of thousands of clones, 88% being singletons. The source of this sequence is a person aged 18-70 years in good health. The material sequenced was blood. The rearrangement links TRBV5-1 to TRBJ2-5; unclear D gene. The CDR3 DNA sequence: TGCGCCAGCAGCTTTTCAAATGTCCAGATGCGCCAAGAGACCCAGTACTTC. It specifies CASSFSNVQMRQETQYF.